These 31 T cell receptor beta chains were sequenced from one sample in a study of T cells in Graves' hyperthyroidism and ophthalmopathy. Amplification targeted TCR beta CDR3 regions from RNA transcripts. TCR CDR3 regions were first amplified by RT-PCR with HTBI primers. Each CDR3 protein gets one entry after TCRdb re-called the multiplex PCR reads with MiXCR. The sample has hundreds of thousands of distinct CDR3 sequences, about a sixth seen once; the top ten hold less than 3.5%. Input material: blood. The source of these receptors is a woman between 40 and 50 years old with Graves' ophthalmopathy.

V gene TRBV7-9 combines with J gene TRBJ1-1; D not resolved. V was cut by 5 bases and J by 1 base, with 14 bases left in between. CDR3 length: 15 amino acids. Germline assignment: CDR1 SEHNR and CDR2 FQNEAQ (reference sequence). CDR3 in DNA: TGTGCCAGCAGCCCCGCCGTAGGGCAGAACACTGAAGCTTTCTTT. As protein: CASSPAVGQNTEAFF.

In this sample, this clonotype turned up many times. The V call is TRBV5-1, the J call TRBJ2-1, with D tentatively TRBD2 (5 bases). CDR1 and CDR2 (germline): SGHRS, YFSETQ. With 5 bases removed from V and 4 bases from J, the gap between germline ends came to 7 bases. This CDR3 is built from 12 residues. DNA for the CDR3: TGCGCCAGCAGACGAGGGTACAATGAGCAGTTCTTC. Translating gives CASRRGYNEQFF.

This chain links TRBV29-1 with TRBJ2-1; TRBD2 aligns across 13 bases. Germline lookup yields CDR1 SQVTM and CDR2 ANQGSEA. The ends lost 6 bases at V and 0 bases at J; junction bases unmatched: 8. The length of the CDR3 is 17 residues. CDR3 nucleotide sequence: TGCAGCGTCTCCGGACTAGCGGGGGCTAGCTCCTACAATGAGCAGTTCTTC. This gives the protein CSVSGLAGASSYNEQFF.

This clonotype was observed at least ten times. The chain employs TRBV5-1 and TRBJ1-2, with a tentative D call TRBD1 (6 bases). Per the germline V gene, CDR1 is SGHRS and CDR2 is YFSETQ. This CDR3 spans 15 amino acids. The ends were cut back, 4 bases at V and 7 bases at J, with 20 bases in the middle. Here the CDR3 DNA reads TGCGCCAGCAGCCTGGACGGGGGGCAGGTCGGTGGCTACACCTTC. Protein: CASSLDGGQVGGYTF.

There are many counts of this clonotype. Compared with germline, one end of the junction differs, possibly owing to a read error. V is TRBV7-7 and J is TRBJ2-5; D is undetermined. CDR3 length: 14 amino acids. From germline, CDR1 is SSHAT and CDR2 FNYEAQ (reference sequence). Here the CDR3 DNA reads TGTGCTAGCAGCTTTCTGCCGGGCGAGGAGACCCAGTACTTC. Residues: CASSFLPGEETQYF.

This clonotype has a handful of counts. The V and J genes are TRBV4-1 and TRBJ1-2, with D unclear. Germline V gene lookup returns CDR1 MGHRA and CDR2 YSYEKL. CDR3 length equals 15 residues. V was pared by 3 bases and J by 5 bases, with 16 bases between. The CDR3 region is CASSQSDQKEYGYTF. The DNA for the CDR3 is TGCGCCAGCAGCCAGTCGGACCAGAAGGAGTATGGCTACACCTTC.

The rearrangement uses TRBV3-1 and TRBJ1-2; D is ambiguous. Looked up from germline, CDR1 is LGHDT and CDR2 is YNNKEL (reference sequence). V was clipped by 8 bases and J by 4 bases, with 11 bases between them. The CDR3 has 12 residues. The CDR3 spells CASGRESYGYTF. CDR3 nucleotides: TGTGCCAGCGGACGGGAAAGCTATGGCTACACCTTC.

The chain is built from TRBV10-3 and TRBJ2-4; no reliable D call. V shed 3 bases and J shed 6 bases, with 18 bases lying between them. Per germline, CDR1 ENHRY and CDR2 SYGVKD. The CDR3 covers 16 residues. The CDR3 sequence: CAISESGRLGRNIQYF. In DNA, the CDR3 is TGTGCCATCAGTGAATCAGGAAGGCTAGGTAGAAACATTCAGTACTTC.

Many counts were recorded for this clonotype. The chain links TRBV3-1 to TRBJ2-7; D is perhaps TRBD2 (6 bases). The germline gives CDR1 LGHDT, CDR2 YNNKEL (reference sequence). The CDR3 has 12 residues. Trimming took off 4 bases at V and 3 bases at J, with 7 bases between the two ends. This CDR3 reads CASSRGIYEQYF. Here the CDR3 DNA reads TGTGCCAGCAGCCGCGGGATCTACGAGCAGTACTTC.

This clonotype came up many times. The rearrangement uses TRBV6-1 and TRBJ2-3; TRBD2 matches at 11 bases. This CDR3 spans 15 amino acids. The germline V gene encodes CDR1 MNHNS and CDR2 SASEGT. V trimming: 5 bases; J trimming: 4 bases; junction bases outside the gene matches: 5. The CDR3 sequence: CASSILAGESDTQYF. The CDR3 bases are TGTGCCAGCAGTATACTAGCGGGAGAGTCAGATACGCAGTATTTT.

This clonotype was counted only a few times. The rearrangement links TRBV19 to TRBJ2-1; D not resolved. The germline CDR1 and CDR2 sequences are LNHDA and SQIVND (reference sequence). V lost 4 bases, J lost 7 bases, and 17 bases lay in between. This CDR3 is built from 15 residues. DNA for the CDR3: TGTGCCAGTAGTACACTAAAGGTGCGCGTGAATGAGCAGTTCTTC. Protein sequence: CASSTLKVRVNEQFF.

Many counts were recorded for this clonotype. The chain carries TRBV30 and TRBJ1-3; no definite D call. Between the trimmed V and J ends, which lost 4 bases and 14 bases, there was a span of 21 bases. The CDR3 has 13 residues. Germline CDR1 and CDR2: GTSNPN and SVGIG (reference sequence). CDR3 protein: CAWMMTSPYAVYF. The CDR3 DNA sequence: TGTGCCTGGATGATGACGTCGCCTTACGCAGTATATTTT.

This clonotype has at least ten counts. V usage is TRBV28 and J usage is TRBJ2-1; 10 positions match TRBD2. The J segment lost 10 bases and the V segment lost 5 bases, leaving 11 bases of the junction unmatched. The CDR3 totals 15 residues. Looked up from germline, CDR1 is MDHEN and CDR2 is SYDVKM. In nucleotides, the CDR3 is TGTGCCAGCAGTATAATGAGCGGGAGGGTTGGGGAGCAGTTCTTC. Its translation: CASSIMSGRVGEQFF.

This clonotype was recorded many times. The chain uses TRBV6-1 and TRBJ2-3; tentatively, D is TRBD2 (5 bases). CDR1 and CDR2 from the germline V gene are MNHNS and SASEGT. V lost 6 bases, J lost 5 bases, and 15 bases lay in between. CDR3 length: 14 amino acids. Here the CDR3 reads CASSLLSAGDTQYF. The CDR3 bases are TGTGCCAGCAGCTTGTTGAGCGCGGGAGATACGCAGTATTTT.

The chain employs TRBV20-1 and TRBJ2-5; 7 positions match TRBD2. The CDR3 is 15 amino acids. CDR1 and CDR2 from the germline V gene are DFQATT and SNEGSKA (reference sequence). With 0 bases clipped from V and 2 bases from J, the junction kept 6 bases outside the gene matches. CDR3 loop: CSARDPSGPQETQYF. The CDR3 coding sequence is TGCAGTGCTAGAGATCCTAGCGGACCTCAAGAGACCCAGTACTTC.

This clonotype came up many times. The V gene is TRBV28, the J gene TRBJ1-1, with TRBD1 matching 10 bases. V gave up 5 bases and J gave up 10 bases; unmatched junction bases: 10. The length of the CDR3 is 14 residues. Germline CDR1 and CDR2: MDHEN and SYDVKM. This chain's CDR3 is CASSLTSTGGRAFF. CDR3 nucleotide sequence: TGTGCCAGCAGTCTTACATCGACAGGGGGCAGAGCTTTCTTT. The entire variable domain, with the rest obtained from reference TRBV28 and TRBJ1-1, is as follows: DVKVTQSSRYLVKRTGEKVFLECVQDMDHENMFWYRQDPGLGLRLIYFSYDVKMKEKGDIPEGYSVSREKKERFSLILESASTNQTSMYLCASSLTSTGGRAFFGQGTRLTVV.

Ten or more counts support this clonotype. The chain is built from TRBV29-1 and TRBJ1-1; D unresolved. Trimming pared 6 bases from V and 1 base from J, leaving 9 bases between. The CDR3 has 12 amino acids. Germline V gives CDR1 SQVTM, CDR2 ANQGSEA. The CDR3 coding sequence is TGCAGCGTAGACACCTCGAACACTGAAGCTTTCTTT. This gives the protein CSVDTSNTEAFF.

The gene calls are TRBV20-1 and TRBJ2-7, with 14 bases aligning to TRBD2. TRBJ2-1 matches the DNA end more closely, so the J call is doubtful. Germline V CDR1 and CDR2: DFQATT, SNEGSKA (reference sequence). This CDR3 comprises 15 residues. CDR3 DNA: TGCAGTGCAAATACCGGGACTAGCGGGAGCTACGAGCAGTTCTTC. Translated, it gives CSANTGTSGSYEQFF.

The chain combines TRBV29-1 with TRBJ2-7, with no clear D. The V end lost 7 bases, the J end lost 3 bases, and 10 bases lay between the germline ends. Germline loops: CDR1 SQVTM, CDR2 ANQGSEA. This CDR3 comprises 11 residues. CDR3 residues: CSGMWGYEQYF. CDR3 DNA sequence: TGCAGCGGGATGTGGGGCTACGAGCAGTACTTC.

The chain couples TRBV7-3 to TRBJ1-2; 7 bases are shared with TRBD1. V lost 2 bases, J lost 4 bases, and 4 bases stayed unmatched. The CDR3 runs 14 residues. Germline-derived CDR1 and CDR2 are SGHTA and FQGTGA. CDR3 in DNA: TGTGCCAGCAGCTTAGAAGGGGGCTCCTATGGCTACACCTTC. Its protein is CASSLEGGSYGYTF. Full variable domain (outside the CDR3, taken from reference TRBV7-3 and TRBJ1-2): GAGVSQTPSNKVTEKGKYVELRCDPISGHTALYWYRQSLGQGPEFLIYFQGTGAADDSGLPNDRFFAVRPEGSVSTLKIQRTERGDSAVYLCASSLEGGSYGYTFGSGTRLTVV.

This rearrangement joins TRBV9 to TRBJ2-7; 7 bases line up with TRBD1. The V segment lost 3 bases and the J segment 2 bases; nucleotides outside the gene matches: 5. CDR3 length: 14 residues. The germline gives CDR1 SGDLS, CDR2 YYNGEE. The chain's CDR3 is CASSAGQSTYEQYF. Here the CDR3 DNA reads TGTGCCAGCAGCGCGGGACAGTCCACCTACGAGCAGTACTTC.

This clonotype was counted many times. The V and J genes are TRBV6-1 and TRBJ1-1, with D unresolved. CDR3 length: 14 amino acids. Trimming took off 4 bases at V and 4 bases at J, with 13 bases between the two ends. Germline CDR1 reads MNHNS; CDR2 reads SASEGT. The CDR3 nucleotides are TGTGCCAGCAGTGTAGATGGTACGAGCACTGAAGCTTTCTTT. This translates into CASSVDGTSTEAFF.

This clonotype was seen a handful of times. This sequence joins TRBV20-1 and TRBJ2-3; no firm D call. Looked up from germline, CDR1 is DFQATT and CDR2 is SNEGSKA (reference sequence). V shed 6 bases and J shed 0 bases, with 13 bases lying between them. CDR3 length: 14 amino acids. The CDR3 loop reads CSAAWSGSTDTQYF. CDR3 bases: TGCAGTGCCGCTTGGAGTGGGAGCACAGATACGCAGTATTTT.

This clonotype was counted a few times. This chain links TRBV10-3 with TRBJ2-2, with 10 positions matching TRBD2. V was pared by 10 bases and J by 0 bases, with 8 bases of the junction left unmatched. Germline V gene sequence: CDR1 ENHRY, CDR2 SYGVKD. This CDR3 has 16 residues. The CDR3 DNA is TGTGCCACCACCGGGCTAGCGGGGGCGAACACCGGGGAGCTGTTTTTT. Its protein is CATTGLAGANTGELFF.

In its sample, this clonotype was seen many times. The rearrangement links TRBV20-1 to TRBJ2-7; D could derive from TRBD1 or TRBD2 (6 bases each). Deletions cut 2 bases from V and 1 base from J, with 9 bases between. This CDR3 region has 13 residues. From germline, CDR1 is DFQATT and CDR2 SNEGSKA (reference sequence). CDR3 nucleotides: TGCAGTGCTAGAAGGGGGGCATCCTACGAGCAGTACTTC. Its protein is CSARRGASYEQYF.

This clonotype was recorded a few times. V usage is TRBV6-1 and J usage is TRBJ2-7, with D unclear. V lost 7 bases, J lost 3 bases, and 13 bases lay in between. This CDR3 has 13 amino acids. Germline CDR1 MNHNS, CDR2 SASEGT. CDR3 bases: TGTGCCAGCACCAGAGGCCCTGGCTACGAGCAGTACTTC. Its translation is CASTRGPGYEQYF.

In this sample, this clonotype turned up many times. This chain links TRBV3-1 with TRBJ2-1; 7 positions agree with TRBD2. CDR1 and CDR2 (germline): LGHDT, YNNKEL (reference sequence). Trimming removed 4 bases from V and 2 bases from J; junction bases left unmatched: 2. There are 14 residues in the CDR3. The CDR3 spells CASSPGGAYNEQFF. In nucleotides, the CDR3 is TGTGCCAGCAGCCCGGGGGGAGCCTACAATGAGCAGTTCTTC.

In this sample, this clonotype turned up many times. The J gene is TRBJ2-7, the V gene TRBV11-2; 7 bases line up with TRBD2. J lost 3 bases, V lost 5 bases, and 10 bases had no gene match. The length of the CDR3 is 15 residues. Germline CDR1 and CDR2: SGHAT and FQNNGV. The CDR3 protein is CASSLSGTTLYEQYF. The CDR3 bases are TGTGCCAGCAGCCTCTCCGGGACTACTCTCTACGAGCAGTACTTC.

This clonotype has at least ten counts. CDR3 nucleotides: TGTGCCAGCAGTAAGGACTCACGGGTACAGAGTGGAACTGAAGCTTTCTTT. This translates into CASSKDSRVQSGTEAFF. This rearrangement joins TRBV2 to TRBJ1-1; D uncertain. V lost 5 bases and J 5 bases, leaving 24 bases between the germline ends. The CDR3 has 17 amino acids. Germline V gene data show CDR1 as SNHLY and CDR2 as FYNNEI.

This clonotype was counted many times. V is TRBV5-1 and J is TRBJ1-1, with unresolved D. Germline CDR1 and CDR2: SGHRS and YFSETQ. The CDR3 is made up of 12 amino acids. V dropped 3 bases and J dropped 7 bases, with 10 bases sitting between them. In DNA form, the CDR3 reads TGCGCCAGCAGCTGGGAGGGTCTTGAAGCTTTCTTT. Its protein is CASSWEGLEAFF. Full variable domain (rest looked up from reference TRBV5-1 and TRBJ1-1): KAGVTQTPRYLIKTRGQQVTLSCSPISGHRSVSWYQQTPGQGLQFLFEYFSETQRNKGNFPGRFSGRQFSNSRSEMNVSTLELGDSALYLCASSWEGLEAFFGQGTRLTVV.

This clonotype was counted at least ten times. The rearrangement joins TRBV7-3 to TRBJ1-6; TRBD1 might be the D (6 bases). Germline CDR1 is SGHTA and CDR2 is FQGTGA. The CDR3 runs to 14 residues. The germline V and J ends were trimmed by 2 bases and 6 bases, with 8 bases remaining between them. The CDR3 protein is CASSLFRGNSPLHF. DNA for the CDR3: TGTGCCAGCAGCTTATTCAGGGGTAATTCACCCCTCCACTTT.